This T cell receptor beta chain was identified during a study of T cells in Graves' hyperthyroidism and ophthalmopathy. This clonotype was seen repeatedly, ten times or more. The target antigen is unknown. The CDR3 regions of TCR beta were amplified from RNA transcripts. Using the HTBI primer set, a first-round RT-PCR was run on the TCR CDR3. TCRdb reprocessed the multiplex PCR reads with MiXCR, giving one entry per CDR3 protein. Of hundreds of thousands of distinct CDR3 sequences listed, 15% to 20% are singletons. Findings and caveats of the study: For ophthalmopathy, model prediction preceded onset by a median roughly 6.3 months. Among thyroid clonotypes expanded above 0.001, most also appeared in blood.

PBMCs were collected from a roughly 9.7 ml volume of fresh peripheral blood. This sequence was found in a man aged 35-49 years with Graves' ophthalmopathy. Sequenced: blood.

CDR3 DNA: TGCGCCAGCAGCTCAACTGGCGGCTTGAACACTGAAGCTTTCTTT. Translated, it gives CASSSTGGLNTEAFF. The rearrangement uses TRBV5-1 and TRBJ1-1, with D unclear. CDR3 length equals 15 residues. V shed 3 bases and J shed 0 bases, with 12 bases lying between them. The germline V gene encodes CDR1 SGHRS and CDR2 YFSETQ.